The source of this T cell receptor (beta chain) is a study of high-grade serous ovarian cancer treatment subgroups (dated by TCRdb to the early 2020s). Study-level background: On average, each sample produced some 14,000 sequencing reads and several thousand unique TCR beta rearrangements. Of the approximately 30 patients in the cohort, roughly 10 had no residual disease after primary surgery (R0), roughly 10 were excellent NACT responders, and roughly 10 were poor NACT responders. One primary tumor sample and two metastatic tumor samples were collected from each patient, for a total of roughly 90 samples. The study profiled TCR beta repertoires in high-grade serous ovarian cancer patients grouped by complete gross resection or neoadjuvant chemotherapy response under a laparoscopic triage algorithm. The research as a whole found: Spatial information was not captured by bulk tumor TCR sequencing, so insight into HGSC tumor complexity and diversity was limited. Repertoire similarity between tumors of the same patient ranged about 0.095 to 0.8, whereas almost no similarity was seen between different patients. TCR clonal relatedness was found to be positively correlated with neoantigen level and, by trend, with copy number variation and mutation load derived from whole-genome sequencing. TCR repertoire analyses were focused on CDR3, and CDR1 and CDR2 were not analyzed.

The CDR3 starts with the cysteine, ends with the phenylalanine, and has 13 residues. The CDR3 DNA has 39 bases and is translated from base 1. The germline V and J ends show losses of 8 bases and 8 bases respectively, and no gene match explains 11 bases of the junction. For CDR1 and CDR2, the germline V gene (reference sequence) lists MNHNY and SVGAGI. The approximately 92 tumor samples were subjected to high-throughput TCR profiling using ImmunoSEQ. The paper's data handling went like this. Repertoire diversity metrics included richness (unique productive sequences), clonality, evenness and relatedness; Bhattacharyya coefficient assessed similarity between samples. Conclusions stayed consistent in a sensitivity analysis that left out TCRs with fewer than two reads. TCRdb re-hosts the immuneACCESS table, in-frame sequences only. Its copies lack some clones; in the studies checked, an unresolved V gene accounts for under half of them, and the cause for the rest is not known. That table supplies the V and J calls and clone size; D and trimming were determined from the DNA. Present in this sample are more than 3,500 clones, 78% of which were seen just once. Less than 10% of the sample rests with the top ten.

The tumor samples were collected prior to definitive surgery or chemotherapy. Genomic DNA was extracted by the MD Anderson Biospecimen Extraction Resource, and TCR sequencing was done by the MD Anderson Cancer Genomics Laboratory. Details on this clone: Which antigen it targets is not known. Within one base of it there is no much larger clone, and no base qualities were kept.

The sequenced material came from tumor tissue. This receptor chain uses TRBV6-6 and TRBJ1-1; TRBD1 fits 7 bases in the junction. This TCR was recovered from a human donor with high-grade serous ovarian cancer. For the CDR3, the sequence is CASGDRIAGEAFF. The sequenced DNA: TGTGCCAGCGGGGACAGAATCGCAGGCGAAGCTTTCTTT.